Shown below are 9 T cell receptor beta chains from a single sample sequenced in a study of sequential checkpoint blockade in melanoma. Noted treatment: randomized to nivolumab then ipilimumab (arm A) or the reverse (arm B). Sequencing used immunoSEQ multiplex PCR; TCRdb keeps in-frame clones, though not all of them. The table includes about 13,000 clones, about 28% detected once. This sample comprised tumor tissue (inferred from file names), obtained from a patient given nivolumab and ipilimumab in sequence. The source is a human donor with melanoma.

This sequence joins TRBV5-1 and TRBJ1-2; TRBD1 matches at 7 bases. CDR3 length: 15 amino acids. V lost 4 bases and J lost 4; bases outside the gene matches: 10. Germline CDR1 and CDR2: SGHRS and YFSETQ. The CDR3 DNA follows: TGCGCCAGCAGCCCATGGCAGGGACAGAGCTATGGCTACACCTTC. It is translated as CASSPWQGQSYGYTF.

This clone was seen a few times. The chain uses TRBV19 and TRBJ2-7; D unresolved. The CDR3 is 15 residues long. The V gene's germline CDR1 is LNHDA and CDR2 SQIVND (reference sequence). Trimming removed 3 bases from V and 2 bases from J, with 14 bases in between. The CDR3 region is CASSMGPSNAYEQYF. As DNA, the CDR3 is TGTGCCAGTAGTATGGGCCCCTCTAATGCCTACGAGCAGTACTTC. The full variable domain, its missing parts supplied by reference TRBV19 and TRBJ2-7, is DGGITQSPKYLFRKEGQNVTLSCEQNLNHDAMYWYRQDPGQGLRLIYYSQIVNDFQKGDIAEGYSVSREKKESFPLTVTSAQKNPTAFYLCASSMGPSNAYEQYFGPGTRLTVT.

The chain is built from TRBV6-8 and TRBJ2-7, with a weak D call TRBD1 (6 bases). The CDR3 is 14 residues long. V was trimmed by 7 bases and J by 6 bases, leaving 19 bases between them. From germline, CDR1 is MNHGY and CDR2 SAAAGT. CDR3 sequence reads: CASTPGHRLVEQYF. The CDR3 DNA sequence: TGTGCCAGCACTCCGGGACACCGGTTGGTCGAGCAGTACTTC.

The rearrangement uses TRBV19 and TRBJ2-3; 7 bases are shared with TRBD2. The germline V gene has CDR1 LNHDA and CDR2 SQIVND (reference sequence). V lost 6 bases, J lost 4 bases, and 10 bases stayed unmatched. There are 15 residues in the CDR3. The CDR3 nucleotides read TGTGCCAGTAGAATTTACGGCGGGAGTGCAGATACGCAGTATTTT. Translation: CASRIYGGSADTQYF.

The chain joins TRBV29-1 to TRBJ2-1; 9 bases agree with TRBD2. The CDR3 length is 13 residues. Germline lookup yields CDR1 SQVTM and CDR2 ANQGSEA. The trim removed 5 bases at V and 4 bases at J, leaving 3 bases unmatched. CDR3 sequence: CSVLTSGYNEQFF. The CDR3 DNA sequence: TGCAGCGTTCTTACTAGCGGGTACAATGAGCAGTTCTTC.

The chain employs TRBV19 and TRBJ2-1; 12 bases line up with TRBD2. The germline CDR1 and CDR2 sequences are LNHDA and SQIVND (reference sequence). The CDR3 loop spans 15 amino acids. V shed 5 bases and J 7 bases; nucleotides not matched to a gene: 6. CDR3 coding DNA: TGTGCCAGTAGTGTCGGGACTAGCGGGTTTAATGAGCAGTTCTTC. It translates to CASSVGTSGFNEQFF.

V gene TRBV28 combines with J gene TRBJ2-1, with D possibly being TRBD1 (5 bases). The V and J ends lost 8 bases and 9 bases respectively, with 17 bases between them. Looked up from germline, CDR1 is MDHEN and CDR2 is SYDVKM. CDR3 length: 13 residues. Here the CDR3 reads CASGKGVGGEQFF. The CDR3 DNA is TGTGCCAGCGGGAAAGGGGTGGGTGGTGAGCAGTTCTTC.

V usage is TRBV19 and J usage is TRBJ1-3; 7 bases agree with TRBD1. V was pared by 3 bases and J by 6 bases, with 8 bases of the junction left unmatched. The CDR3 has 15 residues. Looked up from germline, CDR1 is LNHDA and CDR2 is SQIVND (reference sequence). The CDR3 is CASSIKTGTSNTIYF. In DNA form, the CDR3 reads TGTGCCAGTAGTATCAAGACAGGGACGTCAAACACCATATATTTT.

The genes are TRBV18 and TRBJ2-1; 10 nucleotides match TRBD2. With V trimmed by 6 bases and J by 7 bases, 9 bases remained unmatched. Germline V gives CDR1 KGHSH, CDR2 LQKENI. This CDR3 spans 15 amino acids. CDR3 sequence (DNA): TGTGCCAGCTCCCGCTGGGGGACTAGCGTAAATGAGCAGTTCTTC. It is translated as CASSRWGTSVNEQFF.